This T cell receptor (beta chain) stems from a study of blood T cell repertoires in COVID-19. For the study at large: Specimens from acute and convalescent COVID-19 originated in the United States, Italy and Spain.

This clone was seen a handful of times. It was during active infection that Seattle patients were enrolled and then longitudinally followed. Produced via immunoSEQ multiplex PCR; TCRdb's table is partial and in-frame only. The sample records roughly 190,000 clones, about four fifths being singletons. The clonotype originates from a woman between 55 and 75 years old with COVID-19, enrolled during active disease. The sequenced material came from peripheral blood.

CDR3: CASSGYRVKRETQYF. The CDR3 bases are TGTGCCAGCAGCGGATACAGGGTAAAGAGGGAGACCCAGTACTTC. The chain employs TRBV5-8 and TRBJ2-5; perhaps TRBD1 as D (6 bases). The CDR3 has 15 residues. Germline V gene sequence: CDR1 SGHTS, CDR2 YDEGEE. The V end lost 4 bases, the J end lost 5 bases, and 18 bases lay between the germline ends.